This T cell receptor (beta chain) was captured by sequencing in a study of T cell responses to AZD1222 COVID-19 vaccine. Whole-study findings and limits: At baseline, seropositivity was found in only six or seven AZD1222 recipients.

J lost 4 bases, V lost 6 bases, and 4 bases had no gene match. The germline gives CDR1 KGHSH, CDR2 LQKENI. This CDR3 is 14 amino acids long. Concerning this clone: Its antigen is still unknown.

Here immunoSEQ multiplex PCR was the method, and the copy in TCRdb shows in-frame clones only, minus some. The top ten hold 1.2% to 1.5% of the sample, which has roughly 150,000 clones, about nine tenths seen once. The chain joins TRBV18 to TRBJ1-2; TRBD1 matches 11 bases. The source of this sequence is an adult in good health. The specimen was peripheral blood, collected on day 0 of AZD1222 vaccination. The CDR3 loop reads CASSRGTGGYGYTF. The CDR3 coding sequence is TGTGCCAGCTCCCGTGGGACAGGGGGCTATGGCTACACCTTC.